This T cell receptor (beta chain) is drawn from a study of OX40 agonist ivuxolimab in advanced cancers. The study's findings and limits: The mean number of expanded clones was higher in CD8+ T cells than in CD4+.

Germline CDR1 reads SGHDN; CDR2 reads FVKESK. The V gene end was trimmed by 5 bases and the J gene end by 10 bases; junction bases not matched to a gene: 17. The CDR3 extends over 16 amino acids. Using immunoSEQ multiplex PCR, the repertoire was profiled, and TCRdb retains in-frame clones only, with some absent. The table has 62,000 or so clones, 84% seen once. Details on this clone: Its specificity is unknown.

This TCR was recovered from an adult with an advanced solid tumor such as melanoma, head and neck, liver or kidney cancer. The chain joins TRBV14 to TRBJ1-1, with 9 nucleotides matching TRBD1. This specimen consisted of CD4+ or CD8+ T cells sorted from blood, obtained in a trial of the OX40 agonist ivuxolimab. The CDR3 coding sequence is TGTGCCAGCAGCTATGTCCGGGACAGGGTTCACCTCAGAGCTTTCTTT. Its translation: CASSYVRDRVHLRAFF.